This T cell receptor beta chain was observed in a study of control samples from healthy donors and cancer patients. Trimming took off 5 bases at V and 3 bases at J, with 13 bases between the two ends. The CDR3 totals 13 residues. The V gene's germline CDR1 is SQVTM and CDR2 ANQGSEA. The data were produced by immunoSEQ multiplex PCR, yet TCRdb's version contains in-frame clones alone and is incomplete. The repertoire has more than 110,000 clones, approximately 86% of them found once; the top ten carry just over 8.5%. V and J are TRBV29-1 and TRBJ2-5, with D perhaps TRBD2 (6 bases). Sequencing was done on a sample of blood. The TCR was taken from a woman in her twenties or thirties in good health. In DNA form, the CDR3 reads TGCAGCGTTTTCGGGTGGGGGGAAGAGACCCAGTACTTC. Protein product: CSVFGWGEETQYF.